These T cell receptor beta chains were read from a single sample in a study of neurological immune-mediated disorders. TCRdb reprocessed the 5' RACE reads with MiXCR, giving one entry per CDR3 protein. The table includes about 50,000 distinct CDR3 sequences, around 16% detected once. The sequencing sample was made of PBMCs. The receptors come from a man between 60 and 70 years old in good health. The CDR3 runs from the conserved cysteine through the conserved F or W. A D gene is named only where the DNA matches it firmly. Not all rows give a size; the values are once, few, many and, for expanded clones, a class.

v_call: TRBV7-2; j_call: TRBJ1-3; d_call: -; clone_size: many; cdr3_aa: CASSLIRTDYSGNTIYF; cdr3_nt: TGTGCCAGCAGCTTAATCCGGACAGACTACTCTGGAAACACCATATATTTT
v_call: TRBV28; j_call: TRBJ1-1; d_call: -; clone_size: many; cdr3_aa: CASRYQVTEAFF; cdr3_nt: TGTGCCAGCAGATACCAAGTCACTGAAGCTTTCTTT
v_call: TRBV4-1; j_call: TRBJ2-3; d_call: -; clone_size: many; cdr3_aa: CASSYSGKSTDTQYF; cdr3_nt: TGCGCCAGCAGCTATAGCGGCAAAAGCACAGATACGCAGTATTTT
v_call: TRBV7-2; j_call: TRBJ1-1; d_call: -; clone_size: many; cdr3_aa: CASSLEGQRTEAFF; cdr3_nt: TGTGCCAGCAGCTTAGAAGGACAGAGGACTGAAGCTTTCTTT
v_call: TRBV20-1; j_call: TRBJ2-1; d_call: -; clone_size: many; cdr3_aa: CSAMFLGRGYNEQFF; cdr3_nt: TGCAGTGCCATGTTCTTGGGAAGGGGCTACAATGAGCAGTTCTTC
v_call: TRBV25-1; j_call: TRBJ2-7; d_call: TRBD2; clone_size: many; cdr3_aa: CASSEWGSGRDEQYF; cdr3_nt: TGTGCCAGCAGTGAATGGGGTAGCGGGAGAGACGAGCAGTACTTC
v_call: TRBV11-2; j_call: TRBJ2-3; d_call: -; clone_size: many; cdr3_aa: CASTQRGLAQYF; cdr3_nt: TGTGCCAGCACCCAGAGGGGTTTGGCGCAGTATTTT
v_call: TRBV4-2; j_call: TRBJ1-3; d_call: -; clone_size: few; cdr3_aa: CASSPGFSGNTIYF; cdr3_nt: TGTGCCAGCAGCCCTGGTTTCTCTGGAAACACCATATATTTT
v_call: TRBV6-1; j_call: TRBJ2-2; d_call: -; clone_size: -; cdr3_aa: CASSGGSGELFF; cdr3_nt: TGTGCCAGCAGTGGAGGGTCCGGGGAGCTCTTTTTT
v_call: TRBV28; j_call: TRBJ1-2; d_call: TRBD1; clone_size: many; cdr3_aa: CASSLGSDRATGYTF; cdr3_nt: TGTGCCAGCAGTTTGGGATCGGACAGGGCGACCGGCTACACCTTC
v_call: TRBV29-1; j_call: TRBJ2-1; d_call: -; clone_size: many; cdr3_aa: CSVDPSRNEQFF; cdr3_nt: TGCAGCGTTGACCCAAGCCGGAATGAGCAGTTCTTC
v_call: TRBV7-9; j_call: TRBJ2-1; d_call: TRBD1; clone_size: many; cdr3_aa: CASSRGAGQGRGDEQFF; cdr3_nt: TGTGCCAGCAGCCGAGGCGCGGGACAGGGGCGCGGGGATGAGCAGTTCTTC
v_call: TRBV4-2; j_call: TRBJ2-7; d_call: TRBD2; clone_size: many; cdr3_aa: CASSRGGGQQHYEQYF; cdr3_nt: TGTGCCAGCAGCCGCGGGGGAGGACAACAGCACTACGAGCAGTACTTC
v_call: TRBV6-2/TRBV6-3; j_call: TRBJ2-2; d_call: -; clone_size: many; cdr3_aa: CASSYSLITGELFF; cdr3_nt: TGTGCCAGCAGTTACTCGTTGATCACCGGGGAGCTGTTTTTT
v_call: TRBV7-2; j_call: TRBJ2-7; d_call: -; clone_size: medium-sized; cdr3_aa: CASSLGAHYEQYF; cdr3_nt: TGTGCCAGCAGCTTAGGCGCCCACTACGAGCAGTACTTC
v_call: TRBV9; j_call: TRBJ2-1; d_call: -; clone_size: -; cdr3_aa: CANSVRVGISYNEQFF; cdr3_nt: TGTGCCAACAGCGTACGGGTAGGGATTTCCTACAATGAGCAGTTCTTC
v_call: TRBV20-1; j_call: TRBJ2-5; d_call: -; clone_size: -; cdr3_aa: CSARSSEETQYF; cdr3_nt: TGCAGTGCTAGGTCCTCGGAAGAGACCCAGTACTTC
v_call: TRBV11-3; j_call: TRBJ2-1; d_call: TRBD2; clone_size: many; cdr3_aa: CASSSVSGRGSSEQFF; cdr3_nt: TGTGCCAGCAGCTCTGTAAGCGGGAGGGGGTCGAGTGAGCAGTTCTTC
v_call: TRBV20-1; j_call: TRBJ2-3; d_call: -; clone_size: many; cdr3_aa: CSAGHLGEMDTQYF; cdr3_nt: TGCAGTGCTGGCCACTTGGGGGAGATGGATACGCAGTATTTT
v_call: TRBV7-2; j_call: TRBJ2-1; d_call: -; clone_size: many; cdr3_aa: CASSLPLNKQFF; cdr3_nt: TGTGCCAGCAGCTTACCCTTGAACAAGCAGTTCTTC
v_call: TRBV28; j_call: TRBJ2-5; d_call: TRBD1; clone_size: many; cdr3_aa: CASSSTGGPETQYF; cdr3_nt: TGTGCCAGCAGTTCCACAGGGGGTCCAGAGACCCAGTACTTC
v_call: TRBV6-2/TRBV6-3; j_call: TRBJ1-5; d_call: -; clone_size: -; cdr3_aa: CASSYPVRMNQPQHF; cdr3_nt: TGTGCCAGCAGTTACCCGGTACGGATGAATCAGCCCCAGCATTTT
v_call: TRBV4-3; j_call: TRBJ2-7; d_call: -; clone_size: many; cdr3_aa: CASSQDPRDIYVQYF; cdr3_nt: TGCGCCAGCAGCCAAGATCCCCGGGACATCTATGTGCAGTACTTC
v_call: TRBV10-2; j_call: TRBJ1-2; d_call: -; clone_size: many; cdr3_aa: CASSESPGAGLGTF; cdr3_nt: TGCGCCAGCAGTGAGTCTCCGGGAGCCGGTTTGGGGACCTTC